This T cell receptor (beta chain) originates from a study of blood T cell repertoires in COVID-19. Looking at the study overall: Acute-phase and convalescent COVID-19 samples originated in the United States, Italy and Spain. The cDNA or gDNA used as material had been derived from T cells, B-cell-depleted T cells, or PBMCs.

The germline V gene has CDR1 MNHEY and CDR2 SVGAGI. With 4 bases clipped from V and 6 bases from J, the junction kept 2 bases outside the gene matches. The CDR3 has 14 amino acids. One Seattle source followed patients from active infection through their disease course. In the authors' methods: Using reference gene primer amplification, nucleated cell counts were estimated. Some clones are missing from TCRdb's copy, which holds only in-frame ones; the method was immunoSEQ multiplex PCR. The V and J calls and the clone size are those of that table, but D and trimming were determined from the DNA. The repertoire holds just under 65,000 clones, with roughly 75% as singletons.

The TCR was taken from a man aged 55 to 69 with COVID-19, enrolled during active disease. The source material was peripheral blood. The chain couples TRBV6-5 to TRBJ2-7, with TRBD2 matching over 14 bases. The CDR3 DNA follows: TGTGCCAGCAGTTTGGGACTAGCGGGAGCCGAGCAGTACTTC. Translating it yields CASSLGLAGAEQYF.